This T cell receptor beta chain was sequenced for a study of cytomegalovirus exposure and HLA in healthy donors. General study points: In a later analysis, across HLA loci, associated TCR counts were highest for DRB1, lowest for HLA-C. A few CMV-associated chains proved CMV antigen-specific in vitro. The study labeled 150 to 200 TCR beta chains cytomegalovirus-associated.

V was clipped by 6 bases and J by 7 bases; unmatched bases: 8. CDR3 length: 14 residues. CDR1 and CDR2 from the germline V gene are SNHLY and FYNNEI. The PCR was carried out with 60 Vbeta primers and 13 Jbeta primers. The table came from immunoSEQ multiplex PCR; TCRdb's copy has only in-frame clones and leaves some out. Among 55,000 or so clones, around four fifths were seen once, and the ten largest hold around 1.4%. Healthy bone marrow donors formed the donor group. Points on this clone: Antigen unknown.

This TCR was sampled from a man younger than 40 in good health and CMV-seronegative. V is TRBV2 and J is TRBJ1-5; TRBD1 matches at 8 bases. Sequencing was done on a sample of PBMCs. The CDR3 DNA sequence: TGTGCCAGCAGATGGGACAGGTCCGGGCAGCCCCAGCATTTT. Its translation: CASRWDRSGQPQHF.